Presented here are 3 T cell receptor beta chains from one specimen sequenced in a study of T cell changes during pregnancy in multiple sclerosis. Generated by immunoSEQ multiplex PCR, the TCRdb table keeps only in-frame clones and is missing some. The sample has 100,000 to 150,000 clones, roughly 92% seen once. The sample in question was peripheral blood, obtained before pregnancy. Receptors originate from a female donor with multiple sclerosis, enrolled in a pregnancy study.

This sequence joins TRBV7-3 and TRBJ2-1; 7 bases match TRBD2. Germline V CDR1 and CDR2: SGHTA, FQGTGA. V trimming: 2 bases; J trimming: 5 bases; junction bases outside the gene matches: 15. The CDR3 length is 18 residues. CDR3 in amino acids: CASSLSRRRASGNNEQFF. CDR3 nucleotides: TGTGCCAGCAGCTTATCTCGGCGGCGGGCTAGCGGAAACAATGAGCAGTTCTTC.

The J gene is TRBJ2-7, the V gene TRBV2, with no clear D. V lost 8 bases, J lost 3 bases, and 11 bases lay in between. The CDR3 spans 12 residues. CDR1 and CDR2 from the germline V gene are SNHLY and FYNNEI. In nucleotides, the CDR3 is TGTGCCAGCTTTGGTCCAGTCTACGAGCAGTACTTC. Residues: CASFGPVYEQYF.

The chain uses TRBV28 and TRBJ2-7; weak D call: TRBD2 (6 bases). Trimming removed 5 bases from V and 2 bases from J, with 13 bases in between. The CDR3 is made up of 14 amino acids. Germline loops: CDR1 MDHEN, CDR2 SYDVKM. For the CDR3, the DNA is TGTGCCAGCAGTCGCCGGGACTCCCCCTACGAGCAGTACTTC. It yields the protein CASSRRDSPYEQYF.